This entry concerns a single TCR beta chain. The sample belongs to a study of blood T cell repertoires in COVID-19. Overall study context: There were acute and convalescent COVID-19 samples, and they came from the United States, Italy and Spain. In each case, the material was cDNA or gDNA derived from T cells, B-cell-depleted T cells, or PBMCs.

Original processing notes: Nucleated cell counts were estimated from reference gene primer amplification. The repertoire was sequenced with immunoSEQ multiplex PCR; TCRdb's copy has only in-frame clones and lacks some. V and J calls and clone size are those listed in that table; D and trimming were worked out from the DNA. The table includes roughly 50,000 clones, about 87% detected once. Germline assignment: CDR1 SGHVS and CDR2 FQNEAQ. The CDR3 covers 13 residues. Trimming removed 5 bases at V and 7 bases at J, with 14 bases between. The sample consisted of peripheral blood. This clonotype was obtained from an elderly man with acute or convalescent COVID-19. The chain is built from TRBV7-8 and TRBJ1-1; D not resolved. CDR3 sequence: CASSDGGLNEAFF. CDR3 in DNA: TGTGCCAGCAGCGACGGCGGACTGAATGAAGCTTTCTTT.